This T cell receptor (beta chain) was sequenced during a study of blood T cell repertoires in COVID-19. Per germline, CDR1 MNHNY and CDR2 SVGAGI (reference sequence). J was trimmed by 3 bases and V by 5 bases; bases with no gene match: 10. The CDR3 covers 15 residues. TCRdb's table, derived via immunoSEQ multiplex PCR, lists solely in-frame clones and lacks some. The table shows 83,000 or so clones, with 60% to 85% occurring only once. The sequencing input was peripheral blood. The V call is TRBV6-6, the J call TRBJ2-7; 7 bases agree with TRBD2. The receptor's source is a woman aged 80 or over with acute or convalescent COVID-19. The DNA for the CDR3 is TGTGCCAGCAGTCGGGGGGAGGACCCGGGCTACGAGCAGTACTTC. Protein product: CASSRGEDPGYEQYF.